This record covers a single TCR beta chain. As yet, its antigen is unknown. This record belongs to a study of cytomegalovirus exposure and HLA in healthy donors. The overall study: An analysis done earlier identified more than 100 million unique TCR beta sequences from 150 million to 200 million T cells.

The PCR ran on 60 Vbeta and 13 Jbeta primers. Sequencing was performed with immunoSEQ multiplex PCR; in TCRdb, only in-frame clones are kept and a portion is missing. The table lists fewer than 200,000 clones, more than 65% of them singletons, with 1.8% in the top ten. Regarding the study as a whole: While the bulk of TCR sequences proved rare, some public TCRs turned up in many donors. Other equally common chains were less clonally expanded than HLA-associated TCR beta chains, a later analysis showed. A missense variant in DCLRE1C was later tied to TCR beta V- and J-gene trimming.

In germline, CDR1 is MNHEY, CDR2 SMNVEV (reference sequence). This CDR3 is built from 16 residues. With 3 bases removed from V and 0 bases from J, the gap between germline ends came to 14 bases. The TCR sequence derives from a woman aged 30 to 39 in good health and CMV-seronegative. What was sequenced was PBMCs. The chain has TRBV27 and TRBJ1-2, with D perhaps TRBD1 (5 bases). CDR3 DNA: TGTGCCAGCAGTTTGAGTACAGGAGTTACTAACTATGGCTACACCTTC. Its translation: CASSLSTGVTNYGYTF.